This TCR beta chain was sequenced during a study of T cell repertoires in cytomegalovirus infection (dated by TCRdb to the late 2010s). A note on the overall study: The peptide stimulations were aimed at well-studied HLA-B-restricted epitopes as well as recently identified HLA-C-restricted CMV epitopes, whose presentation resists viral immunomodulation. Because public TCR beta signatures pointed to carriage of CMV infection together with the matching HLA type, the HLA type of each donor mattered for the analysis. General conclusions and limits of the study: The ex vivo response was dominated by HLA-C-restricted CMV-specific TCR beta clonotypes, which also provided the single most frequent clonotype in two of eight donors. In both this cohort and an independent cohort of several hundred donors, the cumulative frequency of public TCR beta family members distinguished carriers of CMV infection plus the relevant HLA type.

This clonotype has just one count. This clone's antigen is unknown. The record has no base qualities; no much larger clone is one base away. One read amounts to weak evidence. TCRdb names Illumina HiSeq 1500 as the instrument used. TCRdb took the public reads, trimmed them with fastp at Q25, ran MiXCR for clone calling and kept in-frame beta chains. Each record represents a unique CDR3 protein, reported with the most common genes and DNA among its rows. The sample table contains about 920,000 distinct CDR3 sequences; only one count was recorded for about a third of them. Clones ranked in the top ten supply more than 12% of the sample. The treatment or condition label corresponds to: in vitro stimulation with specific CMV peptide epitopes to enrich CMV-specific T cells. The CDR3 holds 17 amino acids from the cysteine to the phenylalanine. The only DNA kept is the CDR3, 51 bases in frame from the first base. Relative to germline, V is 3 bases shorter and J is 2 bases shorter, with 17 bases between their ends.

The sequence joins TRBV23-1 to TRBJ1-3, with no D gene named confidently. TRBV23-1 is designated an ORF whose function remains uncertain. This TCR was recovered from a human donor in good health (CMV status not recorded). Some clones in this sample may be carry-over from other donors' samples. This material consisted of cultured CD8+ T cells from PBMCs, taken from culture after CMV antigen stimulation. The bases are TGCGCCAGCAGTCAGAACAACAAGTCAACCCCTGGAAACACCATATATTTT. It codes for CASSQNNKSTPGNTIYF.